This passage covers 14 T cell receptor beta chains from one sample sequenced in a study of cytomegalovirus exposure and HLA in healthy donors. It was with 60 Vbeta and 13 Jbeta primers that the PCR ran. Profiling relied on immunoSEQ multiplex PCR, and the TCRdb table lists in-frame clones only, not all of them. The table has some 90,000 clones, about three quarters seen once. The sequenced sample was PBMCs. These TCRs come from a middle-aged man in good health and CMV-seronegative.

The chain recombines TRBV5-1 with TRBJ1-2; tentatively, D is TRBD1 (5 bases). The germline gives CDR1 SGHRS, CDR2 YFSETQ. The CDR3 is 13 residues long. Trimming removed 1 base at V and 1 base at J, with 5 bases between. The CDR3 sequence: CASSLRGNYGYTF. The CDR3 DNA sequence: TGCGCCAGCAGCTTGAGGGGTAACTATGGCTACACCTTC.

CDR3 coding DNA: TGTGCCACCAGCAGAGATGGGAGGACCACTGAAGCTTTCTTT. Translating gives CATSRDGRTTEAFF. The chain links TRBV15 to TRBJ1-1; D gene unclear. The CDR3 loop spans 14 amino acids. Germline V lookup: CDR1 LNHNV, CDR2 YYDKDF (reference sequence). Deletions cut 0 bases from V and 4 bases from J, with 9 bases between.

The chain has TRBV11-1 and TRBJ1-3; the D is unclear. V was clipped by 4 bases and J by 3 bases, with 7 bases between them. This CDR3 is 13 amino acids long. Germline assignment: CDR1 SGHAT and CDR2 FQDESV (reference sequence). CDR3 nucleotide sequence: TGTGCCAGCAGCTCGGTGGTTGGAAACACCATATATTTT. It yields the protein CASSSVVGNTIYF. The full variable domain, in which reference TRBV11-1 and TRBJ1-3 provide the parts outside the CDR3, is EAEVAQSPRYKITEKSQAVAFWCDPISGHATLYWYRQILGQGPELLVQFQDESVVDDSQLPKDRFSAERLKGVDSTLKIQPAELGDSAMYLCASSSVVGNTIYFGEGSWLTVV.

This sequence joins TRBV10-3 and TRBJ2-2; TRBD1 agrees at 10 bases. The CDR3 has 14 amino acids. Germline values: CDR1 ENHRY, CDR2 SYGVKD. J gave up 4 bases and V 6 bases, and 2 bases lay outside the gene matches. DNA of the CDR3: TGTGCCATCAGAGGGACAGGGGTCACCGGGGAGCTGTTTTTT. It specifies CAIRGTGVTGELFF.

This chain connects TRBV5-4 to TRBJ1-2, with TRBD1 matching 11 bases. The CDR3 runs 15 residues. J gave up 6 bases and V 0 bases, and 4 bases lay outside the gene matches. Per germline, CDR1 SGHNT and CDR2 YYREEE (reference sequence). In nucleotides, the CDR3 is TGTGCCAGCAGCTTGGTGGGACAGGGGGGAGATGGCTACACCTTC. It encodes CASSLVGQGGDGYTF.

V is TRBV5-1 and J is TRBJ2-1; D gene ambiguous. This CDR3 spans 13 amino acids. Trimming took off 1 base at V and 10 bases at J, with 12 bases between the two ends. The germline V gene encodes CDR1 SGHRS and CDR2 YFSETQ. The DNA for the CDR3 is TGCGCCAGCAGCTTGCGCCAGCTGAGGGAGCAGTTCTTC. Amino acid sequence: CASSLRQLREQFF.

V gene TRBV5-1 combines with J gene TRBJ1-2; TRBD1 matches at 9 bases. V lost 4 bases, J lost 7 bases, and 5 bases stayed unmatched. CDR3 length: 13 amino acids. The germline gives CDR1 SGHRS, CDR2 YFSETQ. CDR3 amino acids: CASSAGQGSGYTF. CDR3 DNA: TGCGCCAGCAGCGCGGGACAGGGTTCTGGCTACACCTTC.

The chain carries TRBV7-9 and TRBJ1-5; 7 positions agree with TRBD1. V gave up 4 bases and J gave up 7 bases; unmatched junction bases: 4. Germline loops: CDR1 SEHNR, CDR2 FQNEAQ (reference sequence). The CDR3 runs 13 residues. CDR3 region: CASSSDREQPQHF. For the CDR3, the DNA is TGTGCCAGCAGCTCAGACAGGGAACAGCCCCAGCATTTT.

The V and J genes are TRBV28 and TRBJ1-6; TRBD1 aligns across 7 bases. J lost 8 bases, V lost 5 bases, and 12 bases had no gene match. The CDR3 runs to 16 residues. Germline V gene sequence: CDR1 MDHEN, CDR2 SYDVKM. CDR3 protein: CASSKPGQPSYSPLHF. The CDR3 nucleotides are TGTGCCAGCAGTAAACCGGGACAGCCGTCGTATTCACCCCTCCACTTT.

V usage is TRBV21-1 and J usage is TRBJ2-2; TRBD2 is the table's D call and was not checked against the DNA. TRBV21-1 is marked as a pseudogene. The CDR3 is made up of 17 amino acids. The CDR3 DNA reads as TGTGCCAGCAGCAGCGGGGGGCACAGCCCGAACACCGGGGAGCTGTTTTTT. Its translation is CASSSGGHSPNTGELFF.

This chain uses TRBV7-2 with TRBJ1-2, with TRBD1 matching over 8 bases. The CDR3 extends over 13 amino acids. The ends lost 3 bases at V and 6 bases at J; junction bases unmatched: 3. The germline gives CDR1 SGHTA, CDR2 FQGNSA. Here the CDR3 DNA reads TGTGCCAGCAGCTTCCGACAGGGGAATGGCTACACCTTC. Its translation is CASSFRQGNGYTF.

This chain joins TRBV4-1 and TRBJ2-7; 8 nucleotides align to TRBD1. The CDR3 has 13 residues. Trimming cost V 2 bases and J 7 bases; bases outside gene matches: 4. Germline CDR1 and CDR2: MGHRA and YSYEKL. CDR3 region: CASSQLTGGEQYF. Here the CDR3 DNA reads TGCGCCAGCAGCCAACTTACAGGGGGGGAGCAGTACTTC.

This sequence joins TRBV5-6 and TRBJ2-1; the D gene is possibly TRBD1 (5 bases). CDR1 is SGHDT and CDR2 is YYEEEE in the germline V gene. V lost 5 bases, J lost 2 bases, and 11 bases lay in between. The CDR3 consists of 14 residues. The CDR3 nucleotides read TGTGCCAGCAGTACAGGTTTCACCTACAATGAGCAGTTCTTC. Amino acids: CASSTGFTYNEQFF. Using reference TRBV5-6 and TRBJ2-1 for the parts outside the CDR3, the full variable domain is DAGVTQSPTHLIKTRGQQVTLRCSPKSGHDTVSWYQQALGQGPQFIFQYYEEEERQRGNFPDRFSGHQFPNYSSELNVNALLLGDSALYLCASSTGFTYNEQFFGPGTRLTVL.

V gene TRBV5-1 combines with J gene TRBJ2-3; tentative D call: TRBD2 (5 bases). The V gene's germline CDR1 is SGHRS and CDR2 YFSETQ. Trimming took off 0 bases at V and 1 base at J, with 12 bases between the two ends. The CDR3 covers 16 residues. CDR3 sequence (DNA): TGCGCCAGCAGCTTGGCACGGGGTACGGGCACAGATACGCAGTATTTT. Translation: CASSLARGTGTDTQYF.